Each of the 14 T cell receptor beta chains below was sequenced from the same sample in a study of cytomegalovirus exposure and HLA in healthy donors. The PCR used 60 Vbeta and 13 Jbeta primers. TCRdb's copy holds only in-frame clones and misses some; the assay was immunoSEQ multiplex PCR. This table holds around 150,000 clones. Sequencing was performed on PBMCs. The source of these receptors is a man aged 25-45 years in good health and CMV-seronegative.

V gene TRBV19 combines with J gene TRBJ1-1, with TRBD1 as a possible D gene (6 bases). V was shortened by 1 base and J by 10 bases, with 16 bases between the two germline ends. There are 14 residues in the CDR3. Germline values: CDR1 LNHDA, CDR2 SQIVND (reference sequence). CDR3 protein: CASSIAPLQGGAFF. CDR3 nucleotide sequence: TGTGCCAGTAGTATAGCCCCCTTACAGGGTGGAGCTTTCTTT.

DNA for the CDR3: TGTGCCAGCAGTTACCATCAATTCAGGGAGCAGTTCTTC. Its protein product is CASSYHQFREQFF. This chain connects TRBV6-6 to TRBJ2-1, with D unresolved. The length of the CDR3 is 13 residues. In germline, CDR1 is MNHNY, CDR2 SVGAGI (reference sequence). Deletions cut 2 bases from V and 10 bases from J, with 12 bases between.

The CDR3 loop is CASSTGQGPISYEQYF. The CDR3 nucleotides are TGTGCCAGCAGCACCGGCCAGGGCCCAATCTCCTACGAGCAGTACTTC. The genes are TRBV7-9 and TRBJ2-7, with D perhaps TRBD1 (5 bases). This CDR3 spans 16 amino acids. Deletions cut 5 bases from V and 0 bases from J, with 17 bases between. The V gene's germline CDR1 is SEHNR and CDR2 FQNEAQ (reference sequence).

The chain links TRBV6-5 to TRBJ1-1; no reliable D call. V lost 6 bases and J lost 0, with 11 bases in between. The CDR3 runs 14 residues. CDR1 and CDR2 (germline): MNHEY, SVGAGI. The CDR3 sequence: CASREPSMNTEAFF. The CDR3 nucleotides are TGTGCCAGCAGAGAGCCTAGCATGAACACTGAAGCTTTCTTT.

J is TRBJ1-1 and V is TRBV5-1, with 9 bases identical to TRBD1. The CDR3 extends over 15 amino acids. Germline CDR1 is SGHRS and CDR2 is YFSETQ. With 2 bases clipped from V and 1 base from J, the junction kept 3 bases outside the gene matches. The CDR3 spells CASSFGGQGNTEAFF. The CDR3 DNA reads TGCGCCAGCAGCTTTGGGGGACAGGGGAACACTGAAGCTTTCTTT.

J is TRBJ1-2 and V is TRBV5-5, with D possibly being TRBD1 (6 bases). V lost 1 base, J lost 4 bases, and 8 bases lay in between. Germline lookup yields CDR1 SGHKS and CDR2 YYEKEE (reference sequence). CDR3 size: 13 residues. CDR3 sequence reads: CASSLTGRYGYTF. The CDR3, as DNA: TGTGCCAGCAGCTTGACAGGGCGCTATGGCTACACCTTC.

The chain joins TRBV27 to TRBJ2-4; a weak D match, TRBD2 (9 bases). V lost 8 bases and J 0 bases, leaving 32 bases between the germline ends. The CDR3 length is 21 residues. The germline CDR1 and CDR2 sequences are MNHEY and SMNVEV (reference sequence). In nucleotides, the CDR3 is TGTGCCAGCCCCCCCAATGGACAGGGAGACACTAGCGGGTTAGCCAAAAACATTCAGTACTTC. Encoded protein: CASPPNGQGDTSGLAKNIQYF.

The chain is built from TRBV19 and TRBJ2-7; 11 bases match TRBD1. This CDR3 has 16 residues. CDR1 and CDR2 from the germline V gene are LNHDA and SQIVND (reference sequence). V shed 1 base, J shed 7 bases, and the junction held 9 bases outside the gene matches. CDR3 nucleotide sequence: TGTGCCAGTAGTATAGGGCGCGGACAGGGGGCTGGAGAGCAGTACTTC. Translation: CASSIGRGQGAGEQYF.

The J gene is TRBJ2-7, the V gene TRBV5-1; D may be TRBD2 (7 bases). CDR1 and CDR2 from the germline V gene are SGHRS and YFSETQ. Between the trimmed V and J ends, which lost 3 bases and 1 base, there was a span of 14 bases. The length of the CDR3 is 15 residues. The CDR3 region is CASSSLGGPSYEQYF. CDR3 in DNA: TGCGCCAGCAGCTCCCTGGGGGGGCCATCCTACGAGCAGTACTTC.

The DNA for the CDR3 is TGTGCCAGCAGTGAAGGGACAGGTTCTTATGGCTACACCTTC. It yields the protein CASSEGTGSYGYTF. The rearrangement links TRBV2 to TRBJ1-2; 7 bases line up with TRBD1. The length of the CDR3 is 14 residues. V lost 1 base, J lost 5 bases, and 4 bases stayed unmatched. Looked up from germline, CDR1 is SNHLY and CDR2 is FYNNEI. Filled out from reference TRBV2 and TRBJ1-2, the complete variable domain reads EPEVTQTPSHQVTQMGQEVILRCVPISNHLYFYWYRQILGQKVEFLVSFYNNEISEKSEIFDDQFSVERPDGSNFTLKIRSTKLEDSAMYFCASSEGTGSYGYTFGSGTRLTVV.

This chain joins TRBV6-4 and TRBJ1-2; 10 bases match TRBD1. CDR3 length: 16 amino acids. Looked up from germline, CDR1 is MRHNA and CDR2 is SNTAGT. V shed 1 base and J 4 bases; nucleotides not matched to a gene: 6. The CDR3 spells CASSDLGQGNPYGYTF. CDR3 in DNA: TGTGCCAGCAGTGACTTGGGACAGGGGAACCCCTATGGCTACACCTTC.

The rearrangement joins TRBV28 to TRBJ1-2; weak D call: TRBD1 (5 bases). Germline V gives CDR1 MDHEN, CDR2 SYDVKM. Trimming took 5 bases from V and 4 from J, leaving 20 bases between them. The CDR3 is made up of 16 amino acids. The CDR3 DNA sequence: TGTGCCAGCAGTCTGGGAGGTGGAGGGACGTTCTATGGCTACACCTTC. Its protein is CASSLGGGGTFYGYTF.

J is TRBJ2-1 and V is TRBV6-6; D is perhaps TRBD1 (6 bases). The germline gives CDR1 MNHNY, CDR2 SVGAGI (reference sequence). This CDR3 region has 14 residues. Trimming stripped 0 bases from V and 10 bases from J, with 13 bases between. The CDR3 DNA reads TGTGCCAGCAGTTACTCTTCGGACAGTGGGGAGCAGTTCTTC. Translation: CASSYSSDSGEQFF.

The V call is TRBV28, the J call TRBJ2-3, with D possibly matching TRBD1 (5 bases). The V and J ends lost 3 bases and 4 bases respectively, with 8 bases between them. This CDR3 contains 13 residues. Germline V gives CDR1 MDHEN, CDR2 SYDVKM. The CDR3 sequence is CASSFSRADTQYF. The DNA of the CDR3 is TGTGCCAGCAGTTTTTCCAGGGCAGATACGCAGTATTTT.